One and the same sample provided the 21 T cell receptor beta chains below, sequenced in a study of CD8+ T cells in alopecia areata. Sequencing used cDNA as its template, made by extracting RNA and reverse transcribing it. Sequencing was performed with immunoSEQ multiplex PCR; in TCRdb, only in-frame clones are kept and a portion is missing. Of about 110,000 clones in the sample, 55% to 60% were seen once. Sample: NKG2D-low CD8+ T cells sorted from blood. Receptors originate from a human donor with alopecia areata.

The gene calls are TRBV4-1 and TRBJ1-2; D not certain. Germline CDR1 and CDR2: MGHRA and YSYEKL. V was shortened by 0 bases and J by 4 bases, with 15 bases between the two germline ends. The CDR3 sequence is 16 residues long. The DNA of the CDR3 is TGCGCCAGCAGCCAAGAACCGGCCGGAACAATCTATGGCTACACCTTC. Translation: CASSQEPAGTIYGYTF.

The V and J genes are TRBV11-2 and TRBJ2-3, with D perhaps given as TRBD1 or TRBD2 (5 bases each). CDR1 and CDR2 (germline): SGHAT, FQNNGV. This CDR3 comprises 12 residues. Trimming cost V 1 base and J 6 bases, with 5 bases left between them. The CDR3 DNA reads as TGTGCCAGCAGCTTAGGGGGGGATACGCAGTATTTT. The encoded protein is CASSLGGDTQYF.

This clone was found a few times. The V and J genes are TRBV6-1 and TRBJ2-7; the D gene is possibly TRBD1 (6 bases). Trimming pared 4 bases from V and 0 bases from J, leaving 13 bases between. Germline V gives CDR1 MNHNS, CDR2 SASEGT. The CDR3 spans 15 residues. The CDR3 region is CASSGEGGGSYEQYF. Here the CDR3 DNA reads TGTGCCAGCAGTGGAGAAGGGGGTGGCTCCTACGAGCAGTACTTC.

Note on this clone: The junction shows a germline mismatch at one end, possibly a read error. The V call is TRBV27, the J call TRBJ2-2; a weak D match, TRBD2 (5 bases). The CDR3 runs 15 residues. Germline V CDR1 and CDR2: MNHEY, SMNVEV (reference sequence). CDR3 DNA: TGTGCCAGCAGTTTGAGGACCCTCGGAACCGGGAAGCTGTTTTTT. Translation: CASSLRTLGTGKLFF.

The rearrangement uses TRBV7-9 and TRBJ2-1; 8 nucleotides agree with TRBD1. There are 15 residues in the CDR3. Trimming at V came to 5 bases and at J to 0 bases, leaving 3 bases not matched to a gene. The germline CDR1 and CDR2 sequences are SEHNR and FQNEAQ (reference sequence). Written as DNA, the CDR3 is TGTGCCAGCAGCGACAGGGGAAGCTCCTACAATGAGCAGTTCTTC. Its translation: CASSDRGSSYNEQFF.

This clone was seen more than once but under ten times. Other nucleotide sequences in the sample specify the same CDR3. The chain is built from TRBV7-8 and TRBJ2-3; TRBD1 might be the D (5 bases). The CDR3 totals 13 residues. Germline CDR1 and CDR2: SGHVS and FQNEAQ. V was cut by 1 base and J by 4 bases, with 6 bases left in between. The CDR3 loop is CASSLGGSDTQYF. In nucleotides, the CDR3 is TGTGCCAGCAGCTTAGGGGGCTCAGATACGCAGTATTTT.

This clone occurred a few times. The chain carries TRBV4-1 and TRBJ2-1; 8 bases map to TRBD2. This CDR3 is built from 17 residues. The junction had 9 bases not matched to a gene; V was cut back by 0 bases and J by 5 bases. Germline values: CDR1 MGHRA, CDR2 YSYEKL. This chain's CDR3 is CASSQDITSGSDNEQFF. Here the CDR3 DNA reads TGCGCCAGCAGCCAAGACATTACCAGCGGGAGTGACAATGAGCAGTTCTTC.

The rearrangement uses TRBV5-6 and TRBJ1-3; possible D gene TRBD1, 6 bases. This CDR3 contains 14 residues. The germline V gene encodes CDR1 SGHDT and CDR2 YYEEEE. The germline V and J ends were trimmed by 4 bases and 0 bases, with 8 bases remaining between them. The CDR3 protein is CASSTTGSGNTIYF. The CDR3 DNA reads TGTGCCAGCAGCACGACAGGCTCTGGAAACACCATATATTTT.

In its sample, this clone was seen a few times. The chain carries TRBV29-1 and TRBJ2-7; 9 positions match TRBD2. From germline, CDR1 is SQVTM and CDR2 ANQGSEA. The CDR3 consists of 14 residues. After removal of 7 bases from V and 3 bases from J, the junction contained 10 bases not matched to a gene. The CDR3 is CSAKTGTSFYEQYF. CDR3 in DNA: TGCAGCGCCAAGACGGGGACTAGCTTCTACGAGCAGTACTTC.

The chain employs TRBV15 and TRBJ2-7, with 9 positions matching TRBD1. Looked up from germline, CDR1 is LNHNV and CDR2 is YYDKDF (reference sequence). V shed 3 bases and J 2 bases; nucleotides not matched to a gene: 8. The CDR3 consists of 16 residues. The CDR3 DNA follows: TGTGCCACCAGCAGCGGACCGGGACAGGGACCCTACGAGCAGTACTTC. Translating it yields CATSSGPGQGPYEQYF.

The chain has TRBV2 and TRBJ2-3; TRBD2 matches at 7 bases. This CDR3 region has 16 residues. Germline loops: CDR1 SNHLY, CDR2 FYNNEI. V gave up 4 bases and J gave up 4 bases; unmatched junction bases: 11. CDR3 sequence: CASSVADGRPPDTQYF. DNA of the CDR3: TGTGCCAGCAGTGTAGCGGACGGGAGGCCCCCAGATACGCAGTATTTT.

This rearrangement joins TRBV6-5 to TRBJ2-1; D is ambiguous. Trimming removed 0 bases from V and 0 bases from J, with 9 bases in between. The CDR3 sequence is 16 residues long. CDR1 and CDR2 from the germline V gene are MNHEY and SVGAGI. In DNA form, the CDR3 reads TGTGCCAGCAGTTACTCCCCGAGAGACTCCTACAATGAGCAGTTCTTC. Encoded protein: CASSYSPRDSYNEQFF.

The CDR3 sequence: CASEDLQETQYF. The CDR3, as DNA: TGTGCCAGCGAGGACTTACAAGAGACCCAGTACTTC. This chain links TRBV2 with TRBJ2-5, with D possibly being TRBD2 (5 bases). Trimming left V 8 bases short and J 2 bases short, with 9 bases between. This CDR3 is 12 amino acids long. From germline, CDR1 is SNHLY and CDR2 FYNNEI.

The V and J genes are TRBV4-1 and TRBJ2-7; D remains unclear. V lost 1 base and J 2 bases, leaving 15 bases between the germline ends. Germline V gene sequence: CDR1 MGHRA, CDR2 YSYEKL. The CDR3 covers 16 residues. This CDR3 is CASSQAFGDQTYEQYF. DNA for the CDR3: TGCGCCAGCAGCCAAGCGTTCGGCGACCAAACCTACGAGCAGTACTTC.

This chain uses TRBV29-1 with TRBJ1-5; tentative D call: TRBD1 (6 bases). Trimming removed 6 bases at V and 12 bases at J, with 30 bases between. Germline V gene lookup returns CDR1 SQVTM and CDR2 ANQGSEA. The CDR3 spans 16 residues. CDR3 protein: CSVTTSGAFFPSGQHF. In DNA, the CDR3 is TGCAGCGTGACAACTTCGGGGGCATTCTTTCCGTCTGGCCAGCATTTT.

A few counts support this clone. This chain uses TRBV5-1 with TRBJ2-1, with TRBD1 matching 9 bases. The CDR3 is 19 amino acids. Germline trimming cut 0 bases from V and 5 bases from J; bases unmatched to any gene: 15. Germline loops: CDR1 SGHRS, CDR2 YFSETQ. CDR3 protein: CASSLDALRNRGRDNEQFF. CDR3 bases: TGCGCCAGCAGCTTGGACGCTCTCCGAAACAGGGGGCGCGACAATGAGCAGTTCTTC.

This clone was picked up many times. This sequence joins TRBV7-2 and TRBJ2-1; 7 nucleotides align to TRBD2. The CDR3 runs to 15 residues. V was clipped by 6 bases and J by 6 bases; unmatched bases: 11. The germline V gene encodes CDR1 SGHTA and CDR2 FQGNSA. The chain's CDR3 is CASSLSAGVSNEQFF. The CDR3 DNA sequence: TGTGCCAGCAGTCTGTCCGCGGGAGTCAGCAATGAGCAGTTCTTC.

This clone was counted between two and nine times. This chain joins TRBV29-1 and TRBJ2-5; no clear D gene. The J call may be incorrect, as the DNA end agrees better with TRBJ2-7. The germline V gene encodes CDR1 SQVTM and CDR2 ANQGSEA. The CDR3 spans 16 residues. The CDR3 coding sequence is TGCAGCGTTGAAGATTCTGGTAGTTACTCGGCCTACGAGCAGTACTTC. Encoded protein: CSVEDSGSYSAYEQYF.

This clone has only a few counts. CDR3 sequence: CASSHHPTSPYEQYF. The DNA of the CDR3 is TGCGCCAGCAGCCATCACCCGACTAGCCCGTACGAGCAGTACTTC. This rearrangement joins TRBV4-1 to TRBJ2-7, with 7 bases that match TRBD2. The trim removed 3 bases at V and 4 bases at J, leaving 9 bases unmatched. Germline V gene lookup returns CDR1 MGHRA and CDR2 YSYEKL. The CDR3 is 15 residues long.

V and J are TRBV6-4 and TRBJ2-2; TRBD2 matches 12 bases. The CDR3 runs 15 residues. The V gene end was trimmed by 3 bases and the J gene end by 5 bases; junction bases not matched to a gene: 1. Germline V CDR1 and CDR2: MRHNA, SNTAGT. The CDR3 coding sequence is TGTGCCAGCAGTGAAGGACTAGCGGGAACCGGGGAGCTGTTTTTT. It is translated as CASSEGLAGTGELFF.

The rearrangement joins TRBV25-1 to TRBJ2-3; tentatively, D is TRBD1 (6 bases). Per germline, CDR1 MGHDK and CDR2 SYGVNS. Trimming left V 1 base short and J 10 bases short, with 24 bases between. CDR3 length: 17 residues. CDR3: CASSEFRVRQGFTAQYF. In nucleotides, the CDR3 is TGTGCCAGCAGTGAATTTCGGGTCCGGCAGGGGTTCACGGCGCAGTATTTT. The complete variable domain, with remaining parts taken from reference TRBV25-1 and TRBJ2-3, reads EADIYQTPRYLVIGTGKKITLECSQTMGHDKMYWYQQDPGMELHLIHYSYGVNSTEKGDLSSESTVSRIRTEHFPLTLESARPSHTSQYLCASSEFRVRQGFTAQYFGPGTRLTVL.